This section outlines one T cell receptor beta chain sequence together with its context. MiXCR, applied by TCRdb to the 5' RACE reads, yields one record per CDR3 protein. This sample carries approximately 300,000 distinct CDR3 sequences, 8.7% of them seen once, and the ten largest clones take 18%. The data were obtained in a study of T cells after yellow fever vaccination. The sequence derives from a man younger than 30 who received the YFV17D yellow fever vaccine. The sequenced sample was PBMCs, obtained on the day of the first yellow fever vaccination.

The DNA of the CDR3 is TGTGCCATCAGCCCTGACTTGGTAGAGACCCAGTACTTC. It encodes CAISPDLVETQYF. The chain employs TRBV10-3 and TRBJ2-5; D uncertain. Germline V gene sequence: CDR1 ENHRY, CDR2 SYGVKD. CDR3 length: 13 amino acids. Trimming stripped 6 bases from V and 4 bases from J, with 12 bases between.